The sequence of this T cell receptor beta chain was determined in a study of blood T cell repertoires in COVID-19. Study information: COVID-19 samples from acute and convalescent phases originated in the United States, Italy and Spain. PBMCs, B-cell-depleted T cells, or T cells were the source of the cDNA or gDNA that made up the material.

The table came from immunoSEQ multiplex PCR; TCRdb's copy has only in-frame clones and leaves some out. The data contain roughly 24,000 clones, about 88% of them singletons. V was clipped by 3 bases and J by 9 bases; unmatched bases: 14. The CDR3 totals 15 residues. Germline V gives CDR1 SGHVS, CDR2 FNYEAQ. This chain uses TRBV7-6 with TRBJ2-7; 7 positions match TRBD1. The clonotype was recovered from a man between 70 and 80 years old in a cohort sampled during active COVID-19. Material: peripheral blood. As DNA, the CDR3 is TGTGCCAGCAGCTTGAATACAGGGGCCGATATGGGGCAGTACTTC. Translated, it gives CASSLNTGADMGQYF.